Shown below are 4 T cell receptor beta chains from a single sample sequenced in a study of T cells after yellow fever vaccination. TCRdb re-called the 5' RACE reads with MiXCR, one entry per CDR3 protein. The sample shows just under 600,000 distinct CDR3 sequences, 13% of them seen only once. The starting material was PBMCs, obtained on the day of the yellow fever booster vaccination. The receptors were gathered from a man aged 25 to 40 who received the YFV17D yellow fever vaccine.

CDR3 residues: CASSNWNGYTF. As DNA, the CDR3 is TGTGCCAGCAGCAATTGGAATGGCTACACCTTC. V and J are TRBV9 and TRBJ1-2; unclear D gene. CDR3 length: 11 amino acids. V lost 4 bases and J lost 6, with 7 bases in between. CDR1 and CDR2 (germline): SGDLS, YYNGEE.

The J gene is TRBJ1-2, the V gene TRBV7-9, with unresolved D. V dropped 2 bases and J dropped 4 bases, with 5 bases sitting between them. The CDR3 covers 12 residues. Germline V gene sequence: CDR1 SEHNR, CDR2 FQNEAQ (reference sequence). CDR3 loop: CASSLSPYGYTF. CDR3 bases: TGTGCCAGCAGCTTATCCCCCTATGGCTACACCTTC.

The gene calls are TRBV21-1 and TRBJ1-3; TRBD1, the table's D call, was not compared with the DNA. TRBV21-1 is assigned pseudogene status. The CDR3 runs to 16 residues. Here the CDR3 DNA reads TGTGCCAGCAGCGGGAGGGACAGGGTAGGGAGAAACACCATATATTTT. Its protein product is CASSGRDRVGRNTIYF.

Remarks on this clonotype: Given the absence of the conserved phenylalanine or tryptophan at the CDR3 end, a read error is likely. The V and J genes are TRBV7-2 and TRBJ2-7, with 7 bases matching TRBD1. V lost 5 bases, J lost 5 bases, and 6 bases stayed unmatched. The germline CDR1 and CDR2 sequences are SGHTA and FQGNSA. CDR3 length equals 13 residues. Here the CDR3 DNA reads TGTGCCAGCAGCAACGCAGGGGGTCACGAGCAGTACTCC. Encoded protein: CASSNAGGHEQYS.